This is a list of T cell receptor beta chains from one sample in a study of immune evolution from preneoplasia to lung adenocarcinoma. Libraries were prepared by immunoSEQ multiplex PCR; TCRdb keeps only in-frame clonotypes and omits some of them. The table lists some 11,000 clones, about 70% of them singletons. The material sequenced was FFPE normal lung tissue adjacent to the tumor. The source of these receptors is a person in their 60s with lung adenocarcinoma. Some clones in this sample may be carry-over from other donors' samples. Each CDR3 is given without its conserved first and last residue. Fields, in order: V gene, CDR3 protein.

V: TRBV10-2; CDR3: ASSESSSSYEQY
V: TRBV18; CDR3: ASSSGSQETQY
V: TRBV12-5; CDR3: ASGLSGVTGELF
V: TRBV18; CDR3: ASSPSGARSEAF
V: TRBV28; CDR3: ASISMGGGRDSYEQY
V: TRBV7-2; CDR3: ASSIGTGIYEQY
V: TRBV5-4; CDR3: ASSLSQGGSYGYT
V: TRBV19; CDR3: ASSKTSGTYEQY
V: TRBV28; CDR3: ASSPPSGGYT
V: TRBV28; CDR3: AISGGPTSYEQY
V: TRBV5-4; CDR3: ASSPLQGMYEQY
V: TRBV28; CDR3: ASSLNSAGQETQY
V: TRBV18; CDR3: ASSPVGRAIYEQF
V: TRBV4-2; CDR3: ASNTRYRGRGTDTQY
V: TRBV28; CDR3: ASSSNSQGSPPYGYT
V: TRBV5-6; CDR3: ASSLDRPGTEAF
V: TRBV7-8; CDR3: ASSLVGEQY
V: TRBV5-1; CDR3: ASSPGGTGLYNEQF
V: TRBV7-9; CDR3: ASSLRGSPGELF
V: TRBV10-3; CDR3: AISEVISDTQY
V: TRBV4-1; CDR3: ASSQDFQNEQF
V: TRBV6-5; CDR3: ASRPGQGSYNEQF
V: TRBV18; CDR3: ASSPRSSDGYT
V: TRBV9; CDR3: ASSPGGADAF
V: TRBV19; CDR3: ASSTGTFSTDTQY
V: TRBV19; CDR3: ASRPPADTDTQY
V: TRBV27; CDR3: ASSLSPSYEQY
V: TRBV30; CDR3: AWSKAGGGRYTGELF
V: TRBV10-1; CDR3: ASSFGLAGVSYNEQF
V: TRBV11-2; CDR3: ASSLDLGLHEKLF
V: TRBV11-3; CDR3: ASSLYRGTDTQY
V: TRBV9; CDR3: ASSPDPTGELF
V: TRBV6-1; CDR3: ASSEYWGPRGYGYT
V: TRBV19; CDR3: ASSILGGTQY
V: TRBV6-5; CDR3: ASGGALLNYGYT
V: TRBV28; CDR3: ASSFDARTIQF
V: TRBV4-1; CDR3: ASSQGLGRLGTTGNGNEQF
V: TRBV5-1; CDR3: ASSLARGRGDTQY
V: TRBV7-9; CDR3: ASSLNTYSSKF
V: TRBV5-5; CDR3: ASSPSQGASGTEAF
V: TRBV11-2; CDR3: ASSSRGETQY
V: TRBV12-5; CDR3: ASGLGTGLADTQY
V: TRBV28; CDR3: ASSQNRYSNQPQH
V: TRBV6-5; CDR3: ASRIGWGNTEAF
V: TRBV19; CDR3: ASSAGARRMETQY
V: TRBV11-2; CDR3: ASSLERGRRYGYT
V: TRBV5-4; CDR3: ASSPPTGNEQY
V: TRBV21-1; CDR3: ASSGTRYRHEQY
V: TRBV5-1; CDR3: ASGATGETQY
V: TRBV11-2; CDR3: ASSPQTSVQF
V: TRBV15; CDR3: ATSRDNRGTWVQPQH
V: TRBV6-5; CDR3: ASSYLTSGSSSEQY
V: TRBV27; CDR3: ASSTGLATGELF
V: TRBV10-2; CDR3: ASRGAGNTQY
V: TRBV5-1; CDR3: ASSLTGLAPYEQY
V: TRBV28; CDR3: ASSRDRVTEAF
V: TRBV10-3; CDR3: AISESKLAGGVETQY
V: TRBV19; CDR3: ASSTPGQITDTQY
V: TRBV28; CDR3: ASSFSGEGNQPQH
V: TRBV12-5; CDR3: ASGFSRTSGRQETQY